These T cell receptor beta chains were read from a single sample in a study of T-cell reconstitution after alpha-beta-depleted transplantation in children. Via MiXCR, TCRdb re-called the PCR reads, giving one row per CDR3 protein. The sample shows about 420,000 distinct CDR3 sequences, roughly 15% of them seen only once. This sample comprised PBMCs, mostly from graft donor cells, obtained 360 days after TCRalphabeta/CD19-depleted stem cell transplant. The receptor source for this set is a boy under three years old who had a stem cell transplant for Wiskott-Aldrich syndrome, so the T cells may come from the graft donor. Both conserved end residues are part of each CDR3. A D gene is named only where the DNA matches it firmly. Clone size is not always given. Where it is, it says once, few, many or a class for expanded clones.

j_call v_call clone_size cdr3_length d_call cdr3_nt cdr3_aa
TRBJ1-2 TRBV11-3 . 14 TRBD1 TGTGCCAGCAGCTCGACAGGGGGATTAGAGGGCTACACCTTC CASSSTGGLEGYTF
TRBJ2-3 TRBV4-1 few 15 . TGCGCCAGCAGCCAGGTCAGGGGTTACACAGATACGCAGTATTTT CASSQVRGYTDTQYF
TRBJ2-1 TRBV7-2 few 16 TRBD2 TGTGCCAGCAGCTCTGTGGGGGCGGGAGGGCCGAATGAGCAGTTCTTC CASSSVGAGGPNEQFF
TRBJ2-2 TRBV11-3 . 17 TRBD2 TGTGCCAGCAGCTTAGGGGGACTAGCGGGGGCCACCGGGGAGCTGTTTTTT CASSLGGLAGATGELFF
TRBJ2-2 TRBV24-1 few 13 . TGTGCCACCCGATCGAGGGGGTCCGGGGAGCTGTTTTTT CATRSRGSGELFF
TRBJ1-2 TRBV7-9 few 13 . TGTGCCAGCAGGTGGACAGTCTCTGATGGCTACACCTTC CASRWTVSDGYTF
TRBJ1-4 TRBV12-3/TRBV12-4 few 14 . TGTGCCAGCAGTCCACGGGCCAGTGGAGAAAAACTGTTTTTT CASSPRASGEKLFF
TRBJ2-1 TRBV18 . 15 . TGTGCCAGCTCACCTTGGACTGCGTCTACCAATGAGCAGTTCTTC CASSPWTASTNEQFF
TRBJ2-1 TRBV20-1 . 13 . TGCAGTGCTAGCTCCGACAGCTACAATGAGCAGTTCTTC CSASSDSYNEQFF
TRBJ2-3 TRBV24-1 . 16 . TGTGCCACCAGTGATCCCCCCCCAGGTGGCACAGATACGCAGTATTTT CATSDPPPGGTDTQYF
TRBJ1-1 TRBV5-1 few 14 . TGCGCCAGCAGGGTGGCGCCGGGGCATACTGAAGCTTTCTTT CASRVAPGHTEAFF
TRBJ1-3 TRBV7-9 . 15 . TGTGCCAGCAGCTTCGTCGGGTTCGGTGGAAACACCATATATTTT CASSFVGFGGNTIYF
TRBJ2-3 TRBV5-1 few 17 TRBD1 TGCGCCAGCAGCTTGACGCTACAGGGGAAGGACACAGATACGCAGTATTTT CASSLTLQGKDTDTQYF
TRBJ2-1 TRBV7-2 . 16 TRBD1 TGTGCCAGCAGCATACAGGGACAGGTTTCCTACAATGAGCAGTTCTTC CASSIQGQVSYNEQFF
TRBJ1-1 TRBV10-3 many 14 . TGTGCCATCACGGTACCAGGGGCTAGGACTGAAGCTTTCTTT CAITVPGARTEAFF
TRBJ2-1 TRBV7-9 . 15 . TGTGCCAGCAGCAGGGACCTTGCCTTCTACAATGAGCAGTTCTTC CASSRDLAFYNEQFF
TRBJ2-2 TRBV12-3/TRBV12-4 . 15 . TGTGCCAGCAGTTTTAATGGTCTTCGCACCGGGGAGCTGTTTTTT CASSFNGLRTGELFF
TRBJ2-3 TRBV20-1 few 12 . TGCAGTGTATCCGGGATCACAGATACGCAGTATTTT CSVSGITDTQYF
TRBJ2-5 TRBV2 few 14 . TGTGCCAGCAGTGAGGTGGGAGGTAGAGAGACCCAGTACTTC CASSEVGGRETQYF
TRBJ2-1 TRBV24-1 . 11 . TGTGCCACCAGTGTGATCAATGAGCAGTTCTTC CATSVINEQFF
TRBJ2-5 TRBV5-6 . 16 . TGTGCCAGCAGGGTTGAGACAGGGTCGGGACTGGGGACCCAGTACTTC CASRVETGSGLGTQYF
TRBJ1-1 TRBV6-5 few 13 . TGTGCCAGCAGACCTACAGGTGGCACTGAAGCTTTCTTT CASRPTGGTEAFF
TRBJ2-1 TRBV10-3 . 15 . TGTGCCGTCCAAGGAGGGCAGAGCTCCTACAATGAGCAGTTCTTC CAVQGGQSSYNEQFF
TRBJ2-1 TRBV20-1 few 17 TRBD1 TGCAGTGCTAGGGGGGACAGGGGGCTTTCGAATTACAATGAGCAGTTCTTC CSARGDRGLSNYNEQFF
TRBJ2-7 TRBV6-1 . 16 . TGTGCCAGCAGTGATTGGAGACCCAGGGAGATGTGCGAGCAGTACTTC CASSDWRPREMCEQYF
TRBJ2-1 TRBV12-3/TRBV12-4 . 13 TRBD2 TGTGCCAGCAGTTTCCTAGCGGGAGCTTTTAAGTTCTTC CASSFLAGAFKFF
TRBJ2-3 TRBV3-1 . 17 TRBD2 TGTGCCAGCAGCGCCACTTCCCCGGGACTAGCGGCAGATACGCAGTATTTT CASSATSPGLAADTQYF